This TCR beta chain came from a study of blood T cell repertoires in COVID-19 (dated by TCRdb to the early 2020s). For the study in its entirety: Collaborator samples came from the United States, Italy and Spain and covered acute and convalescent phases of COVID-19. The material from the prospective study consisted of cDNA or gDNA derived from T cells, B-cell-depleted T cells, or PBMCs. Subjects who had been exposed to COVID-19, were actively infected with it, or had recovered from it provided the deeply sampled blood TCRbeta repertoires that made up the dataset. The repertoires were released in a freely available public database meant as a resource for research on the immune response to SARS-CoV-2. The samples were drawn from the first 160 participants of the ongoing ImmuneRACE study and from over a thousand subjects provided by 6 global collaborators. Nearly every sample came with metadata listing a de-identified subject ID, COVID-19 status, age in years and sex. HLA class I and class II types, where available, came from metadata supplied by the sample provider rather than from assay-based typing.

General findings and caveats noted by the study authors: Clinical and demographic metadata were provided uncurated, with the amount varying by source and participant.

The immunoSEQ Assay, a bias-controlled multiplex PCR, was used to amplify TCRbeta CDR3 regions from genomic DNA. Per the original workflow: Nucleated cell counts per sample were estimated from amplification of reference gene primers within the assay. To quantify the absolute abundance of each unique TCRbeta CDR3 rearrangement, sequence reads were collapsed and filtered. For each sample, productive Simpson clonality was calculated as the square root of Simpson's diversity index over productive rearrangements. TCRdb's version of the immuneACCESS table is confined to in-frame rearrangements and falls short of the full clone set. An unresolved V gene accounts for under half of the shortfall where checked; the remainder is of unknown origin. V and J calls and clone size follow that table, whereas D and trimming were derived from the DNA. This sample has roughly 60,000 clones in its table, and approximately 90% of those were observed once. In total, the top ten clones hold approximately 10% of the sample.

Each collaborating institution followed its own protocols to collect whole blood in K2EDTA tubes. For TCRbeta analysis, collaborators shipped samples as frozen whole blood, isolated PBMCs, or DNA extracted from either of those sample types. Remarks on this clone: The antigen it binds to is not known. No qualities accompany the bases; no much larger clone lies one base away.

Looking up the germline V gene yields CDR1 KGHSH and CDR2 LQKENI. V lost 1 base and J lost 7 bases; the stretch between them is 14 bases long. The CDR3 numbers 16 residues from cysteine through phenylalanine. Only the CDR3 DNA is retained, 48 bases long and in frame from the first base. This TCR was sampled from a woman of 80 years or more with active COVID-19. Sequencing used peripheral blood. This chain is built from TRBV18 and TRBJ1-6, and TRBD1 may be the D gene, going by 5 matching bases. This receptor has the CDR3 CASSPLLPDTNSPLHF. The DNA reads as follows: TGTGCCAGCTCACCACTCTTACCGGACACGAATTCACCCCTCCACTTT.